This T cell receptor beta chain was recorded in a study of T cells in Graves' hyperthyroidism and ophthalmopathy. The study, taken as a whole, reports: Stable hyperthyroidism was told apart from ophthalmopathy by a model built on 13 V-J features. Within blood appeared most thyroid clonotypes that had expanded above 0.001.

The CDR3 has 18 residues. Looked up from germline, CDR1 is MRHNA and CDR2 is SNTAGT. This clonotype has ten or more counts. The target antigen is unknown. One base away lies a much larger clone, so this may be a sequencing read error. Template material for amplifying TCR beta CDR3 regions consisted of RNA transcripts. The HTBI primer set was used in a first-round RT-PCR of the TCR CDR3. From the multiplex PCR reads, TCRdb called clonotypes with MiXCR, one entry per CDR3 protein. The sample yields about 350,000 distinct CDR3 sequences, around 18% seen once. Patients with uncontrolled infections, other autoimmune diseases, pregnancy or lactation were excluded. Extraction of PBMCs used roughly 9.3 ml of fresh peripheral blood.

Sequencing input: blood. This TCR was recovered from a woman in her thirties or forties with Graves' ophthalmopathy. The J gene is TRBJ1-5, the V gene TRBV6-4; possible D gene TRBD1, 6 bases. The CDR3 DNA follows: TGTGCCTGCAGGGACACAGGGCCGCGGCGAGCTAGCAATCAGCCCCAGCATTTT. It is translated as CACRDTGPRRASNQPQHF.